Following are 10 T cell receptor beta chains from one sample sequenced in a study of cytomegalovirus exposure and HLA in healthy donors. Only in-frame clones appear in the TCRdb table, and some are missing; sequencing was by immunoSEQ multiplex PCR. This table has 60,000 to 85,000 clones, approximately 96% appearing once. What was sequenced was PBMCs. The receptors were gathered from a woman younger than 35 in good health and CMV-seropositive.

The chain has TRBV7-2 and TRBJ2-1; possible D gene TRBD2, 6 bases. V lost 6 bases and J lost 5, with 17 bases in between. Germline lookup yields CDR1 SGHTA and CDR2 FQGNSA. This CDR3 is 15 amino acids long. Here the CDR3 DNA reads TGTGCCAGCAGTAAAACGGGACTGGTAGACAATGAGCAGTTCTTC. Its protein is CASSKTGLVDNEQFF. Variable domain in full (rest from reference TRBV7-2 and TRBJ2-1): GAGVSQSPSNKVTEKGKDVELRCDPISGHTALYWYRQSLGQGLEFLIYFQGNSAPDKSGLPSDRFSAERTGGSVSTLTIQRTQQEDSAVYLCASSKTGLVDNEQFFGPGTRLTVL.

The V and J genes are TRBV5-3 and TRBJ2-7, with 9 bases that match TRBD1. TRBV5-3 is an ORF for which the function is uncertain. This CDR3 is built from 17 residues. V lost 0 bases, J lost 1 base, and 8 bases stayed unmatched. CDR3 DNA: TGTGCCAGAAGCTTGGCCCGGGACAGGGTATTTTCCTACGAGCAGTACTTC. Its translation is CARSLARDRVFSYEQYF.

The V call is TRBV28, the J call TRBJ2-2; TRBD2 is a possible D gene (5 bases). This CDR3 contains 15 residues. Germline V gene data show CDR1 as MDHEN and CDR2 as SYDVKM. With 2 bases removed from V and 6 bases from J, the gap between germline ends came to 13 bases. CDR3: CASSLEGVSAGELFF. The DNA of the CDR3 is TGTGCCAGCAGTTTAGAGGGAGTATCGGCCGGGGAGCTGTTTTTT.

V is TRBV6-5 and J is TRBJ1-5, with D unclear. The CDR3 runs 12 residues. Germline CDR1 MNHEY, CDR2 SVGAGI. V lost 0 bases, J lost 9 bases, and 6 bases lay in between. DNA of the CDR3: TGTGCCAGCAGTTACTCAGGCGGGCCCCAGCATTTT. Translating it yields CASSYSGGPQHF.

V gene TRBV19 combines with J gene TRBJ1-5; TRBD1 is a possible D gene (6 bases). The CDR3 has 13 residues. The V end was cut by 8 bases, the J end by 3 bases, with 11 bases between. The germline V gene has CDR1 LNHDA and CDR2 SQIVND (reference sequence). The CDR3 here is CASAWDNNQPQHF. The CDR3 nucleotides are TGTGCCAGTGCATGGGACAACAATCAGCCCCAGCATTTT.

J is TRBJ2-3 and V is TRBV5-5; 9 bases fit TRBD2. This CDR3 is built from 18 residues. V was pared by 1 base and J by 4 bases, with 13 bases of the junction left unmatched. CDR1 and CDR2 from the germline V gene are SGHKS and YYEKEE (reference sequence). CDR3 protein: CASSLFGLAGGISDTQYF. The DNA for the CDR3 is TGTGCCAGCAGCTTGTTTGGGTTGGCGGGAGGGATTTCAGATACGCAGTATTTT.

The chain carries TRBV6-1 and TRBJ2-7, with TRBD1 as a possible D gene (6 bases). There are 15 residues in the CDR3. V was trimmed by 2 bases and J by 4 bases, leaving 15 bases between them. Germline-derived CDR1 and CDR2 are MNHNS and SASEGT. CDR3 region: CASSETRGLGYEQYF. The CDR3 nucleotides read TGTGCCAGCAGTGAAACGAGGGGGTTGGGGTACGAGCAGTACTTC.

The V call is TRBV29-1, the J call TRBJ1-1; D gene unclear. The CDR3 covers 14 residues. From germline, CDR1 is SQVTM and CDR2 ANQGSEA. Trimming left V 0 bases short and J 0 bases short, with 8 bases between. The CDR3 protein is CSVEESSLNTEAFF. CDR3 nucleotides: TGCAGCGTTGAAGAGTCAAGCTTGAACACTGAAGCTTTCTTT. Based on the CDR3 plus reference TRBV29-1 and TRBJ1-1, the full variable domain is SAVISQKPSRDICQRGTSLTIQCQVDSQVTMMFWYRQQPGQSLTLIATANQGSEATYESGFVIDKFPISRPNLTFSTLTVSNMSPEDSSIYLCSVEESSLNTEAFFGQGTRLTVV.

The V and J genes are TRBV7-9 and TRBJ1-2, with D possibly being TRBD1 (5 bases). Trimming shortened V by 5 bases and J by 2 bases, and 9 bases separated the two germline ends. The CDR3 totals 13 residues. Germline CDR1 is SEHNR and CDR2 is FQNEAQ (reference sequence). The CDR3 DNA follows: TGTGCCAGCAGCCTGGGGGGGAACTATGGCTACACCTTC. Its translation: CASSLGGNYGYTF.

In this sample, this clone turned up once. This chain joins TRBV9 and TRBJ2-1; D unresolved. The CDR3 covers 13 residues. V lost 0 bases and J lost 7, with 8 bases in between. The germline V gene encodes CDR1 SGDLS and CDR2 YYNGEE. For the CDR3, the DNA is TGTGCCAGCAGCGTAGCAGCCGGGAATGAGCAGTTCTTC. Translation: CASSVAAGNEQFF.